Following are 27 T cell receptor beta chains from one sample sequenced in a study of TIL therapy for anti-PD-1-resistant metastatic lung cancer. Sample time point: pre-treatment sample, taken before nivolumab and TIL therapy. This was the immunoSEQ v3 assay. Sequencing was performed with immunoSEQ multiplex PCR; in TCRdb, only in-frame clones are kept and a portion is missing. The sample has 50,000 or so clones; 70% to 85% are singletons. Sequenced material: blood, taken at baseline. The receptors stem from a woman aged 25 to 80 with non-small cell lung cancer.

V usage is TRBV10-2 and J usage is TRBJ2-7; 8 bases are shared with TRBD2. The ends lost 0 bases at V and 2 bases at J; junction bases unmatched: 9. This CDR3 region has 17 residues. The germline gives CDR1 WSHSY, CDR2 SAAADI. CDR3: CASSESNRRGEAYEQYF. The CDR3 coding sequence is TGCGCCAGCAGTGAGTCGAATCGGCGGGGGGAAGCCTACGAGCAGTACTTC.

The gene calls are TRBV27 and TRBJ1-4; D possibly corresponds to TRBD1 (6 bases). V was trimmed by 4 bases and J by 5 bases, leaving 11 bases between them. The germline V gene encodes CDR1 MNHEY and CDR2 SMNVEV (reference sequence). The CDR3 totals 14 residues. CDR3 nucleotides: TGTGCCAGCAGTTATAAGGGGGGGAATGAAAAACTGTTTTTT. It is translated as CASSYKGGNEKLFF. Together with reference TRBV27 and TRBJ1-4, the CDR3 gives the full variable domain: EAQVTQNPRYLITVTGKKLTVTCSQNMNHEYMSWYRQDPGLGLRQIYYSMNVEVTDKGDVPEGYKVSRKEKRNFPLILESPSPNQTSLYFCASSYKGGNEKLFFGSGTQLSVL.

The rearrangement links TRBV4-3 to TRBJ1-2, with D possibly matching TRBD1 (6 bases). The ends were cut back, 0 bases at V and 8 bases at J, with 16 bases in the middle. The CDR3 consists of 15 residues. Germline V CDR1 and CDR2: LGHNA, YSLEER. CDR3 in DNA: TGCGCCAGCAGCCAAGAAACAGGGACTTTAAGGGGCTACACCTTC. Its protein product is CASSQETGTLRGYTF.

The chain combines TRBV5-1 with TRBJ2-3, with 7 bases fitting TRBD1. The CDR3 sequence is 15 residues long. Germline-derived CDR1 and CDR2 are SGHRS and YFSETQ. Trimming took 5 bases from V and 3 from J; bases not matched to a gene: 9. The CDR3 region is CASSVTGRGTDTQYF. As DNA, the CDR3 is TGCGCCAGCAGTGTGACAGGGAGAGGGACAGATACGCAGTATTTT.

This chain uses TRBV5-1 with TRBJ1-2; D may be TRBD1 (6 bases). V lost 7 bases and J lost 0, with 16 bases in between. CDR3 size: 15 residues. Germline V CDR1 and CDR2: SGHRS, YFSETQ. The CDR3 sequence: CASSLGQIANYGYTF. The DNA of the CDR3 is TGCGCCAGCTCCCTCGGACAGATAGCTAACTATGGCTACACCTTC.

J is TRBJ1-4 and V is TRBV7-9, with D maybe TRBD1 (5 bases). The CDR3 length is 15 residues. Between the trimmed V and J ends, which lost 4 bases and 5 bases, there was a span of 14 bases. Germline V gene data show CDR1 as SEHNR and CDR2 as FQNEAQ (reference sequence). The CDR3 DNA reads as TGTGCCAGCAGCTCGACCGGGACCTTCAATGAAAAACTGTTTTTT. Protein product: CASSSTGTFNEKLFF.

The chain carries TRBV4-2 and TRBJ2-4; D is perhaps TRBD1 (5 bases). Germline CDR1 is LGHNA and CDR2 is YNFKEQ. Trimming removed 5 bases at V and 1 base at J, with 18 bases between. The CDR3 runs to 17 residues. The CDR3 is CASSAQGLAAAKNIQYF. In DNA form, the CDR3 reads TGTGCCAGCAGCGCTCAGGGTCTGGCTGCGGCCAAAAACATTCAGTACTTC.

The table lists this clone with a few counts. The genes are TRBV2 and TRBJ2-2; TRBD1 aligns across 8 bases. Trimming at V came to 6 bases and at J to 5 bases, leaving 20 bases not matched to a gene. The CDR3 has 19 residues. Per germline, CDR1 SNHLY and CDR2 FYNNEI. The CDR3 DNA follows: TGTGCCAGCAGCGACCTCGGGACAGGCGCCGAACGTCGGACCGGGGAGCTGTTTTTT. Translated, it gives CASSDLGTGAERRTGELFF. The whole variable domain, remainder taken from reference TRBV2 and TRBJ2-2, is EPEVTQTPSHQVTQMGQEVILRCVPISNHLYFYWYRQILGQKVEFLVSFYNNEISEKSEIFDDQFSVERPDGSNFTLKIRSTKLEDSAMYFCASSDLGTGAERRTGELFFGEGSRLTVL.

The V gene is TRBV14, the J gene TRBJ1-5; 7 nucleotides align to TRBD1. Germline CDR1 is SGHDN and CDR2 is FVKESK. This CDR3 spans 13 amino acids. After removal of 4 bases from V and 7 bases from J, the junction contained 4 bases not matched to a gene. CDR3 sequence: CASSLTGNQPQHF. The CDR3 coding sequence is TGTGCCAGCAGCCTGACAGGGAACCAGCCCCAGCATTTT.

This clone was recorded a few times. The CDR3 nucleotides are TGCGCCAGCAGTGAGTCGACGGCCAACTACGAGCAGTACTTC. Its protein is CASSESTANYEQYF. The chain combines TRBV10-1 with TRBJ2-7; no clear D. Trimming left V 0 bases short and J 3 bases short, with 9 bases between. Germline V gene lookup returns CDR1 WNHNN and CDR2 SYGVQD (reference sequence). The CDR3 has 14 amino acids.

This clone was detected only once. The J gene is TRBJ2-2, the V gene TRBV5-1, with D possibly being TRBD2 (6 bases). Germline lookup yields CDR1 SGHRS and CDR2 YFSETQ. This CDR3 is 16 amino acids long. V was shortened by 1 base and J by 2 bases, with 12 bases between the two germline ends. The CDR3 bases are TGCGCCAGCAGCTTGATGGGCGGGACTAACACCGGGGAGCTGTTTTTT. Translating it yields CASSLMGGTNTGELFF.

This chain connects TRBV7-2 to TRBJ2-2; D is undetermined. This CDR3 is 14 amino acids long. The germline V gene has CDR1 SGHTA and CDR2 FQGNSA. V lost 5 bases and J lost 2, with 9 bases in between. The CDR3 region is CASSRTINTGELFF. The CDR3 coding sequence is TGTGCCAGCAGCCGTACTATCAACACCGGGGAGCTGTTTTTT.

J is TRBJ1-4 and V is TRBV5-1; D gene uncertain. The CDR3 is made up of 15 amino acids. The V gene's germline CDR1 is SGHRS and CDR2 YFSETQ. The V and J ends lost 2 bases and 3 bases respectively, with 11 bases between them. CDR3 nucleotide sequence: TGCGCCAGCAGCTTTTCGTTTATAGCTAATGAAAAACTGTTTTTT. Protein: CASSFSFIANEKLFF.

The chain recombines TRBV7-2 with TRBJ2-7, with 12 bases aligning to TRBD2. J lost 3 bases, V lost 4 bases, and 1 base had no gene match. There are 14 residues in the CDR3. Per the germline V gene, CDR1 is SGHTA and CDR2 is FQGNSA. CDR3 loop: CASSSGLAGYEQYF. CDR3 DNA sequence: TGTGCCAGCAGCTCGGGACTAGCGGGCTACGAGCAGTACTTC.

CDR3 sequence: CASTWTGELFF. In DNA, the CDR3 is TGTGCCAGTACCTGGACCGGGGAGCTGTTTTTT. This rearrangement joins TRBV19 to TRBJ2-2, with D uncertain. Germline V gene data show CDR1 as LNHDA and CDR2 as SQIVND (reference sequence). V shed 7 bases and J shed 5 bases, with 5 bases lying between them. The CDR3 runs to 11 residues.

The chain has TRBV5-1 and TRBJ2-7; either TRBD1 or TRBD2 may supply D (6 bases each). V was clipped by 0 bases and J by 1 base, with 11 bases between them. The CDR3 sequence is 15 residues long. Germline-derived CDR1 and CDR2 are SGHRS and YFSETQ. The CDR3 DNA sequence: TGCGCCAGCAGCTTGGCCGGAGGGGGGTCCTACGAGCAGTACTTC. As protein: CASSLAGGGSYEQYF.

The rearrangement links TRBV28 to TRBJ1-1; 8 nucleotides line up with TRBD1. The trim removed 3 bases at V and 1 base at J, leaving 4 bases unmatched. This CDR3 spans 15 amino acids. Looked up from germline, CDR1 is MDHEN and CDR2 is SYDVKM. The CDR3 spells CASSLVDRGNTEAFF. CDR3 DNA sequence: TGTGCCAGCAGTTTGGTTGACAGGGGGAACACTGAAGCTTTCTTT.

The chain combines TRBV2 with TRBJ2-3, with TRBD1 matching over 8 bases. Trimming at V came to 6 bases and at J to 5 bases, leaving 4 bases not matched to a gene. This CDR3 spans 13 amino acids. Germline V gene sequence: CDR1 SNHLY, CDR2 FYNNEI. The CDR3 loop is CASRKDRGDTQYF. DNA of the CDR3: TGTGCCAGCAGAAAAGACAGGGGAGATACGCAGTATTTT.

This chain links TRBV2 with TRBJ2-6, with D perhaps matching TRBD2 (6 bases). The CDR3 is made up of 16 amino acids. The germline V gene encodes CDR1 SNHLY and CDR2 FYNNEI. The V end lost 6 bases, the J end lost 0 bases, and 12 bases lay between the germline ends. The CDR3 DNA sequence: TGTGCCAGCAGCCGGACTACCATCTCTGGGGCCAACGTCCTGACTTTC. Translated, it gives CASSRTTISGANVLTF.

This clone has only a few counts. V and J are TRBV7-3 and TRBJ2-7, with 7 bases fitting TRBD1. The CDR3 loop spans 15 amino acids. Germline values: CDR1 SGHTA, CDR2 FQGTGA. Germline trimming cut 0 bases from V and 5 bases from J; bases unmatched to any gene: 7. In DNA, the CDR3 is TGTGCCAGCAGCTTAACGGGCACAGGGGCCCACGAGCAGTACTTC. It translates to CASSLTGTGAHEQYF.

This chain connects TRBV6-5 to TRBJ2-2; D gene ambiguous. V gave up 4 bases and J gave up 6 bases, with 3 bases separating them. There are 11 residues in the CDR3. Germline V gene data show CDR1 as MNHEY and CDR2 as SVGAGI. Here the CDR3 reads CASSSAGELFF. CDR3 DNA: TGTGCCAGCAGTTCGGCCGGGGAGCTGTTTTTT.

The rearrangement uses TRBV28 and TRBJ1-1; 8 nucleotides match TRBD1. CDR3 length: 13 amino acids. Germline lookup yields CDR1 MDHEN and CDR2 SYDVKM. V lost 3 bases to trimming and J lost 3 bases; unmatched junction nucleotides: 0. The CDR3 coding sequence is TGTGCCAGCAGTTTGACAGGGGACACTGAAGCTTTCTTT. This gives the protein CASSLTGDTEAFF. The full variable domain, its missing parts supplied by reference TRBV28 and TRBJ1-1, is DVKVTQSSRYLVKRTGEKVFLECVQDMDHENMFWYRQDPGLGLRLIYFSYDVKMKEKGDIPEGYSVSREKKERFSLILESASTNQTSMYLCASSLTGDTEAFFGQGTRLTVV.

The gene calls are TRBV6-5 and TRBJ2-5; 7 nucleotides match TRBD2. This CDR3 has 15 amino acids. Germline V lookup: CDR1 MNHEY, CDR2 SVGAGI. Germline trimming cut 3 bases from V and 3 bases from J; bases unmatched to any gene: 7. CDR3 DNA sequence: TGTGCCAGCAGTTATCTACGGGGGGAGAAAGAGACCCAGTACTTC. Residues: CASSYLRGEKETQYF.

This rearrangement joins TRBV29-1 to TRBJ2-1; 12 bases line up with TRBD2. V shed 4 bases and J 7 bases; nucleotides not matched to a gene: 8. CDR3 size: 15 residues. In germline, CDR1 is SQVTM, CDR2 ANQGSEA. This CDR3 reads CSVVRATSGGNEQFF. The CDR3 nucleotides are TGCAGCGTTGTAAGGGCGACTAGCGGGGGAAATGAGCAGTTCTTC.

Only one count was recorded for this clone. This chain links TRBV27 with TRBJ1-1; weak D call: TRBD1 (6 bases). The germline V and J ends were trimmed by 3 bases and 5 bases, with 10 bases remaining between them. This CDR3 has 13 amino acids. CDR1 is MNHEY and CDR2 is SMNVEV in the germline V gene (reference sequence). The CDR3 DNA is TGTGCCAGCAGTTTGGGGGGCGCGACTGAAGCTTTCTTT. Encoded protein: CASSLGGATEAFF.

The genes are TRBV2 and TRBJ2-7; D not certain. Germline assignment: CDR1 SNHLY and CDR2 FYNNEI. There are 13 residues in the CDR3. V shed 3 bases and J shed 0 bases, with 6 bases lying between them. DNA of the CDR3: TGTGCCAGCAGTGAGCCTTTCTCCTACGAGCAGTACTTC. This translates into CASSEPFSYEQYF.

The CDR3 sequence is CASSPISGGARTGELFF. The CDR3 DNA sequence: TGTGCCAGCAGTCCTATCAGCGGGGGGGCTCGGACCGGGGAGCTGTTTTTT. The rearrangement joins TRBV27 to TRBJ2-2; 10 bases map to TRBD2. With V trimmed by 5 bases and J by 5 bases, 11 bases remained unmatched. Germline CDR1 MNHEY, CDR2 SMNVEV (reference sequence). The CDR3 runs 17 residues.